This TCR beta chain was retrieved from a study of OX40 agonist ivuxolimab in advanced cancers. As for the study in general: Administration of intravenous ivuxolimab to patients occurred every 2 weeks at 0.01 to 10 mg/kg.

Cycle 7 day 1, cycle 4 day 1, and baseline were the timepoints at which blood was sampled. A word on this clone: The target antigen is unknown.

Here immunoSEQ multiplex PCR was the method, and the copy in TCRdb shows in-frame clones only, minus some. The sample has fewer than 70,000 clones, approximately 89% seen once. General study points: Doses of 0.1 to 3.0 mg/kg were accompanied by clonal expansion of CD4+ and CD8+ blood T cells by week 6.

Sequencing was performed on CD4+ or CD8+ T cells sorted from blood, taken in a trial of the OX40 agonist ivuxolimab. This sequence originates from an adult with an advanced solid tumor such as melanoma, head and neck, liver or kidney cancer.

CDR3 residues: CASSPRRQQNTEAFF. For the CDR3, the DNA is TGCGCCAGCAGCCCCCGGCGGCAGCAGAACACTGAAGCTTTCTTT. The J gene is TRBJ1-1, the V gene TRBV5-1; D is ambiguous. CDR3 length equals 15 residues. V was cut by 4 bases and J by 1 base, with 14 bases left in between. Germline CDR1 reads SGHRS; CDR2 reads YFSETQ.